Below, one T cell receptor (beta chain) is given with its context. Antigen specificity is unknown. The source of the sample is a study of T cell responses to AZD1222 COVID-19 vaccine. Sequenced by immunoSEQ multiplex PCR; TCRdb stores in-frame clones only, minus some. This table has about 97,000 clones, roughly 87% appearing once. Germline V gene lookup returns CDR1 SNHLY and CDR2 FYNNEI. V was shortened by 6 bases and J by 8 bases, with 7 bases between the two germline ends. The CDR3 is 11 residues long. The study's findings and limits: Unmutated variant regions reportedly attract nearly half of all spike-specific TCRs. Elevations in Spike-specific TCR breadth and depth followed administration of two AZD1222 doses. At baseline, just 5 or 6 AZD1222 recipients tested seropositive.

V usage is TRBV2 and J usage is TRBJ1-4; unclear D gene. The TCR comes from an adult in good health. Sequencing used peripheral blood, obtained on day 0 of AZD1222 vaccination. CDR3 nucleotide sequence: TGTGCCAGCAGACAGAGCGAAAAACTGTTTTTT. Encoded protein: CASRQSEKLFF.